The next 20 T cell receptor beta chains were all read from a single sample in a study of blood T cell repertoires in COVID-19. Sequenced by immunoSEQ multiplex PCR; TCRdb stores in-frame clones only, minus some. The table includes about 140,000 clones, roughly 85% detected once. Input material: peripheral blood. These receptors were obtained from a man aged 45-60 years with acute or convalescent COVID-19.

This sequence joins TRBV4-1 and TRBJ2-7; 8 nucleotides agree with TRBD2. The V segment lost 5 bases and the J segment 6 bases; nucleotides outside the gene matches: 12. CDR3 length: 15 residues. CDR1 and CDR2 (germline): MGHRA, YSYEKL. The CDR3 DNA reads as TGCGCCAGCAGCTATACCGGGACGGGGGGGATCGAGCAGTACTTC. Translating it yields CASSYTGTGGIEQYF.

This clone appeared a few times. This chain links TRBV18 with TRBJ2-7; 7 bases match TRBD1. The CDR3 loop spans 13 amino acids. Trimming at V came to 6 bases and at J to 3 bases, leaving 5 bases not matched to a gene. The germline CDR1 and CDR2 sequences are KGHSH and LQKENI. CDR3 sequence (DNA): TGTGCCAGCTCCCAACGACAGGGCTACGAGCAGTACTTC. Protein product: CASSQRQGYEQYF.

The chain carries TRBV6-5 and TRBJ1-2, with a possible D match to TRBD1 (6 bases). Germline V gene lookup returns CDR1 MNHEY and CDR2 SVGAGI. The V end was cut by 0 bases, the J end by 7 bases, with 12 bases between. The length of the CDR3 is 14 residues. The CDR3 is CASSYSGRGVGYTF. For the CDR3, the DNA is TGTGCCAGCAGTTACTCGGGCAGGGGAGTTGGCTACACCTTC.

The chain links TRBV7-2 to TRBJ1-5, with 9 bases matching TRBD1. Germline lookup yields CDR1 SGHTA and CDR2 FQGNSA. The CDR3 contains 14 residues. The V segment lost 3 bases and the J segment 9 bases; nucleotides outside the gene matches: 6. The CDR3 DNA is TGTGCCAGCAGCTTTGACAGGGGGGGAGGGCCCCAGCATTTT. Translation: CASSFDRGGGPQHF. The full variable domain, completed using reference TRBV7-2 and TRBJ1-5, is GAGVSQSPSNKVTEKGKDVELRCDPISGHTALYWYRQSLGQGLEFLIYFQGNSAPDKSGLPSDRFSAERTGGSVSTLTIQRTQQEDSAVYLCASSFDRGGGPQHFGDGTRLSIL.

The chain is built from TRBV19 and TRBJ2-1, with 8 bases matching TRBD2. V shed 2 bases and J 3 bases; nucleotides not matched to a gene: 6. From germline, CDR1 is LNHDA and CDR2 SQIVND (reference sequence). The CDR3 consists of 16 residues. The CDR3 DNA reads TGTGCCAGTAGTATAAACGTAGCGGGGAACTACAATGAGCAGTTCTTC. Translating gives CASSINVAGNYNEQFF.

This clone has just one count. The chain carries TRBV5-6 and TRBJ1-5; the D is unclear. CDR3 length: 14 residues. Germline assignment: CDR1 SGHDT and CDR2 YYEEEE. Trimming left V 5 bases short and J 0 bases short, with 9 bases between. The CDR3 reads CASRKSYSNQPQHF. In DNA form, the CDR3 reads TGTGCCAGCAGAAAATCTTATAGCAATCAGCCCCAGCATTTT.

This clone was recorded once. This chain joins TRBV6-5 and TRBJ1-2; 10 bases are a match to TRBD1. From germline, CDR1 is MNHEY and CDR2 SVGAGI. The CDR3 is 15 residues long. J was trimmed by 4 bases and V by 4 bases; bases with no gene match: 6. CDR3: CASSFSTGGTYGYTF. CDR3 bases: TGTGCCAGCAGTTTCTCGACAGGGGGCACCTATGGCTACACCTTC.

V gene TRBV6-4 combines with J gene TRBJ2-5; D possibly corresponds to TRBD1 (6 bases). CDR1 is MRHNA, CDR2 SNTAGT, per germline. V lost 4 bases to trimming and J lost 5 bases, with 14 bases between them. The CDR3 is 14 residues long. The CDR3 protein is CASSGGRREETQYF. CDR3 nucleotides: TGTGCCAGCAGTGGGGGGCGAAGGGAGGAGACCCAGTACTTC.

The rearrangement uses TRBV19 and TRBJ2-6; D unclear. CDR1 and CDR2 from the germline V gene are LNHDA and SQIVND (reference sequence). V gave up 8 bases and J gave up 3 bases, with 8 bases separating them. The CDR3 is made up of 13 amino acids. This CDR3 reads CASQIIGANVLTF. DNA for the CDR3: TGTGCCAGTCAGATTATTGGGGCCAACGTCCTGACTTTC. Full variable domain (rest looked up from reference TRBV19 and TRBJ2-6): DGGITQSPKYLFRKEGQNVTLSCEQNLNHDAMYWYRQDPGQGLRLIYYSQIVNDFQKGDIAEGYSVSREKKESFPLTVTSAQKNPTAFYLCASQIIGANVLTFGAGSRLTVL.

The chain links TRBV30 to TRBJ1-3; D possibly corresponds to TRBD1 (5 bases). Trimming pared 1 base from V and 1 base from J, leaving 11 bases between. Germline lookup yields CDR1 GTSNPN and CDR2 SVGIG (reference sequence). This CDR3 comprises 15 residues. The CDR3 region is CAWSGHRTSGNTIYF. In DNA, the CDR3 is TGTGCCTGGAGTGGCCACAGGACGTCTGGAAACACCATATATTTT.

The rearrangement links TRBV6-5 to TRBJ2-3, with D perhaps matching TRBD2 (6 bases). In germline, CDR1 is MNHEY, CDR2 SVGAGI. Trimming pared 0 bases from V and 3 bases from J, leaving 10 bases between. The CDR3 is made up of 15 amino acids. CDR3 region: CASSYSRRGTDTQYF. CDR3 coding DNA: TGTGCCAGCAGTTACTCGAGGAGGGGAACAGATACGCAGTATTTT.

The chain's CDR3 is CASSPTGNQPQHF. The DNA of the CDR3 is TGTGCCAGCAGCCCTACGGGGAATCAGCCCCAGCATTTT. The gene calls are TRBV7-9 and TRBJ1-5, with unresolved D. Between the trimmed V and J ends, which lost 5 bases and 4 bases, there was a span of 9 bases. The CDR3 contains 13 residues. The germline V gene has CDR1 SEHNR and CDR2 FQNEAQ (reference sequence). Full variable domain (outside the CDR3, taken from reference TRBV7-9 and TRBJ1-5): DTGVSQNPRHKITKRGQNVTFRCDPISEHNRLYWYRQTLGQGPEFLTYFQNEAQLEKSRLLSDRFSAERPKGSFSTLEIQRTEQGDSAMYLCASSPTGNQPQHFGDGTRLSIL.

A word on this clone: Germline is not matched at one junction end, which may reflect a read error. This specimen includes other DNA sequences encoding the same CDR3. This rearrangement joins TRBV29-1 to TRBJ1-2, with 10 bases aligning to TRBD1. The germline CDR1 and CDR2 sequences are SQVTM and ANQGSEA. The CDR3 consists of 12 residues. The CDR3 DNA reads as TGCAGCGTGGAAGGGACAGGGGATGGCTACACCTTC. Its protein is CSVEGTGDGYTF.

The CDR3 DNA reads TGTGCCAGCAGCCCTAGCGAATGGTACACCGGGGAGCTGTTTTTT. Translation gives CASSPSEWYTGELFF. The genes are TRBV7-3 and TRBJ2-2; maybe TRBD2 (6 bases). Germline assignment: CDR1 SGHTA and CDR2 FQGTGA. The V end lost 5 bases, the J end lost 3 bases, and 13 bases lay between the germline ends. This CDR3 has 15 amino acids.

The chain combines TRBV6-6 with TRBJ2-7, with D possibly being TRBD1 (5 bases). Germline V gene data show CDR1 as MNHNY and CDR2 as SVGAGI (reference sequence). V dropped 6 bases and J dropped 5 bases, with 14 bases sitting between them. The CDR3 totals 13 residues. The CDR3 here is CASRPRVQDEQYF. The CDR3 nucleotides are TGTGCCAGCAGGCCCAGGGTCCAAGACGAGCAGTACTTC.

The rearrangement joins TRBV5-1 to TRBJ1-1; 9 bases line up with TRBD1. Per germline, CDR1 SGHRS and CDR2 YFSETQ. The CDR3 length is 16 residues. Trimming at V came to 4 bases and at J to 1 base, leaving 8 bases not matched to a gene. The chain's CDR3 is CASSKDRGVGNTEAFF. CDR3 nucleotides: TGCGCCAGCAGCAAGGACAGGGGCGTGGGGAACACTGAAGCTTTCTTT.

The chain is built from TRBV6-5 and TRBJ1-1; 9 bases agree with TRBD1. This CDR3 region has 15 residues. The V gene's germline CDR1 is MNHEY and CDR2 SVGAGI. The trim removed 8 bases at V and 4 bases at J, leaving 11 bases unmatched. The CDR3 region is CASRTGQGSATEAFF. DNA for the CDR3: TGTGCCAGCCGAACAGGACAGGGGTCCGCCACTGAAGCTTTCTTT.

This clone was counted a few times. Germline and junction disagree at one end, which may indicate a read error. The genes are TRBV7-3 and TRBJ1-1; maybe TRBD1 (6 bases). CDR3 size: 14 residues. Germline CDR1 SGHTA, CDR2 FQGTGA. The CDR3 nucleotides read TGTGCCAGCAGCCTAACAGGGAGGGACACTGAAGCTTTCTTT. Residues: CASSLTGRDTEAFF.

The J gene is TRBJ1-2, the V gene TRBV19; 10 bases fit TRBD1. V lost 4 bases to trimming and J lost 2 bases; unmatched junction nucleotides: 7. Per germline, CDR1 LNHDA and CDR2 SQIVND (reference sequence). The CDR3 runs 16 residues. For the CDR3, the DNA is TGTGCCAGTAGTAAGGACGACAGGGGGCGAAACTATGGCTACACCTTC. Translation gives CASSKDDRGRNYGYTF.

As concerns this clone: The sample contains more than one DNA sequence encoding this CDR3. V usage is TRBV6-5 and J usage is TRBJ1-2; weak D call: TRBD1 (5 bases). CDR1 MNHEY and CDR2 SVGAGI come from the germline V gene. Trimming cost V 5 bases and J 6 bases, with 7 bases left between them. This CDR3 is built from 11 residues. CDR3 coding DNA: TGTGCCAGCAGTCAGGGAAATGGCTACACCTTC. Its protein is CASSQGNGYTF.